Presented here are 20 T cell receptor beta chains from one specimen sequenced in a study of blood T cell repertoires in COVID-19. TCRdb keeps only in-frame clones here, not all; method: immunoSEQ multiplex PCR. The table has roughly 260,000 clones, about nine tenths seen once. The sample taken for sequencing was peripheral blood. These TCRs come from a woman aged 25-40 years with COVID-19, enrolled during active disease.

The chain carries TRBV15 and TRBJ2-5; 7 bases agree with TRBD1. V dropped 1 base and J dropped 5; count of bases not matched to a gene: 10. Germline V gene data show CDR1 as LNHNV and CDR2 as YYDKDF (reference sequence). This CDR3 has 16 amino acids. Written as DNA, the CDR3 is TGTGCCACCAGCAGAGCCCTCCCCGGCAGGGGGGAGACCCAGTACTTC. It encodes CATSRALPGRGETQYF.

The chain carries TRBV5-1 and TRBJ2-7, with 9 positions matching TRBD1. The V segment lost 4 bases and the J segment 4 bases; nucleotides outside the gene matches: 6. The CDR3 contains 14 residues. Germline CDR1 SGHRS, CDR2 YFSETQ. This CDR3 reads CASSQTGGSYEQYF. In DNA, the CDR3 is TGCGCCAGCAGCCAGACAGGGGGAAGTTACGAGCAGTACTTC.

This clone was detected a few times. This chain joins TRBV5-4 and TRBJ1-1; 7 nucleotides line up with TRBD1. From germline, CDR1 is SGHNT and CDR2 YYREEE (reference sequence). V trimming: 0 bases; J trimming: 1 base; junction bases outside the gene matches: 0. The CDR3 loop spans 14 amino acids. CDR3 residues: CASSLAGGNTEAFF. As DNA, the CDR3 is TGTGCCAGCAGCTTGGCAGGGGGGAACACTGAAGCTTTCTTT.

The chain recombines TRBV6-2 or TRBV6-3 with TRBJ2-7; 9 nucleotides match TRBD2. The CDR3 is 14 residues long. The V gene end was trimmed by 5 bases and the J gene end by 6 bases; junction bases not matched to a gene: 8. Germline V gene sequence: CDR1 MNHEY, CDR2 SVGEGT. CDR3 region: CASSRLAGAVEQYF. DNA of the CDR3: TGTGCCAGCAGTCGATTAGCGGGAGCGGTCGAGCAGTACTTC.

This clone came up once. The chain is built from TRBV7-2 and TRBJ1-2; D remains unclear. Trimming removed 0 bases at V and 6 bases at J, with 14 bases between. The germline gives CDR1 SGHTA, CDR2 FQGNSA. The CDR3 covers 15 residues. The CDR3 coding sequence is TGTGCCAGCAGCTTAGCGCAGGCAGTCAGAGATGGCTACACCTTC. Protein: CASSLAQAVRDGYTF.

The chain joins TRBV5-4 to TRBJ2-2; 9 bases align to TRBD1. CDR3 length equals 15 residues. Germline V gene lookup returns CDR1 SGHNT and CDR2 YYREEE (reference sequence). V lost 2 bases, J lost 3 bases, and 2 bases stayed unmatched. The CDR3 coding sequence is TGTGCCAGCAGCTTCCGGGACAGGGACACCGGGGAGCTGTTTTTT. This encodes CASSFRDRDTGELFF.

The chain carries TRBV6-5 and TRBJ1-3; 10 bases agree with TRBD1. In germline, CDR1 is MNHEY, CDR2 SVGAGI. Trimming removed 6 bases from V and 4 bases from J; junction bases left unmatched: 6. The CDR3 is 15 residues long. The CDR3, as DNA: TGTGCCAGCAGCCTCGACAGGGGGCTCGGAAACACCATATATTTT. It codes for CASSLDRGLGNTIYF.

The chain links TRBV4-2 to TRBJ1-5; 7 bases line up with TRBD1. The CDR3 runs to 16 residues. The V and J ends lost 4 bases and 0 bases, in that order; junction bases with no gene match: 6. The V gene's germline CDR1 is LGHNA and CDR2 YNFKEQ. CDR3 sequence: CASSRGGVYSNQPQHF. CDR3 bases: TGTGCCAGCAGCCGAGGGGGCGTATATAGCAATCAGCCCCAGCATTTT.

The chain is built from TRBV6-5 and TRBJ1-1; D may be TRBD1 (5 bases). The germline V and J ends were trimmed by 7 bases and 6 bases, with 9 bases remaining between them. The CDR3 runs to 11 residues. Germline lookup yields CDR1 MNHEY and CDR2 SVGAGI. DNA of the CDR3: TGTGCCAGCAAAGACAGCTCTGAAGCTTTCTTT. Translated, it gives CASKDSSEAFF.

The genes are TRBV30 and TRBJ1-4; 8 positions match TRBD1. Germline V gene data show CDR1 as GTSNPN and CDR2 as SVGIG (reference sequence). The CDR3 length is 16 residues. V was pared by 2 bases and J by 4 bases, with 9 bases of the junction left unmatched. The CDR3 protein is CAWSPRQGAYNEKLFF. As DNA, the CDR3 is TGTGCCTGGAGTCCCCGGCAGGGGGCTTATAATGAAAAACTGTTTTTT.

This CDR3 is CASSPAGQGAAEQYF. CDR3 nucleotides: TGTGCCAGCTCACCCGCGGGACAGGGGGCTGCCGAGCAGTACTTC. The chain uses TRBV18 and TRBJ2-7; 12 nucleotides match TRBD1. The CDR3 contains 15 residues. Per germline, CDR1 KGHSH and CDR2 LQKENI. Trimming cost V 3 bases and J 6 bases; bases outside gene matches: 6.

The rearrangement joins TRBV5-1 to TRBJ1-2, with unresolved D. V lost 2 bases and J 0 bases, leaving 11 bases between the germline ends. The CDR3 is 15 amino acids. The V gene's germline CDR1 is SGHRS and CDR2 YFSETQ. CDR3 loop: CASSLGGAANYGYTF. Written as DNA, the CDR3 is TGCGCCAGCAGCTTAGGAGGAGCTGCTAACTATGGCTACACCTTC.

The V call is TRBV29-1, the J call TRBJ2-1; 11 bases align to TRBD1. CDR3 length: 14 residues. V shed 4 bases, J shed 7 bases, and the junction held 6 bases outside the gene matches. CDR1 is SQVTM, CDR2 ANQGSEA, per germline. In nucleotides, the CDR3 is TGCAGCGTTGGGGGACAGGGGGAAGGGAATGAGCAGTTCTTC. Protein: CSVGGQGEGNEQFF.

The rearrangement joins TRBV27 to TRBJ2-7; D perhaps matches TRBD2 (5 bases). The CDR3 has 12 amino acids. Germline CDR1 is MNHEY and CDR2 is SMNVEV (reference sequence). V was pared by 6 bases and J by 6 bases, with 12 bases between. This CDR3 reads CASSMAAGEQYF. In DNA form, the CDR3 reads TGTGCCAGCAGCATGGCGGCGGGCGAGCAGTACTTC.

Only a few counts were recorded for this clone. The sample carries other DNA sequences with the same CDR3. This chain links TRBV6-5 with TRBJ1-1; 7 bases map to TRBD1. CDR3 length: 12 amino acids. After removal of 9 bases from V and 1 base from J, the junction contained 2 bases not matched to a gene. Germline V gene sequence: CDR1 MNHEY, CDR2 SVGAGI. CDR3 amino acids: CASRQGNTEAFF. CDR3 coding DNA: TGTGCCAGTCGACAGGGGAACACTGAAGCTTTCTTT.

The chain has TRBV28 and TRBJ1-5; weak D call: TRBD1 (5 bases). The germline V gene has CDR1 MDHEN and CDR2 SYDVKM. The CDR3 runs to 15 residues. V shed 3 bases and J shed 7 bases, with 16 bases lying between them. As DNA, the CDR3 is TGTGCCAGCAGTTTGCCCGGGGGTGGTAGCCAGCCCCAGCATTTT. Its protein is CASSLPGGGSQPQHF.

This chain connects TRBV11-2 to TRBJ2-3; 10 nucleotides line up with TRBD1. From germline, CDR1 is SGHAT and CDR2 FQNNGV. J was trimmed by 1 base and V by 5 bases; bases with no gene match: 6. The CDR3 consists of 16 residues. The DNA of the CDR3 is TGTGCCAGCAGCCCGCGTGACAGGGGGCGCACAGATACGCAGTATTTT. Translated: CASSPRDRGRTDTQYF. Together with reference TRBV11-2 and TRBJ2-3, the CDR3 gives the full variable domain: EAGVAQSPRYKIIEKRQSVAFWCNPISGHATLYWYQQILGQGPKLLIQFQNNGVVDDSQLPKDRFSAERLKGVDSTLKIQPAKLEDSAVYLCASSPRDRGRTDTQYFGPGTRLTVL.

V gene TRBV28 combines with J gene TRBJ2-2; D might be TRBD2 (5 bases). The CDR3 is made up of 15 amino acids. The germline CDR1 and CDR2 sequences are MDHEN and SYDVKM. The V end was cut by 4 bases, the J end by 4 bases, with 13 bases between. CDR3 region: CASSYFGGGTGELFF. The CDR3 DNA follows: TGTGCCAGCAGTTACTTTGGAGGAGGCACCGGGGAGCTGTTTTTT.

The chain is built from TRBV7-8 and TRBJ1-1; D may be TRBD1 (5 bases). This CDR3 is 13 amino acids long. CDR1 SGHVS and CDR2 FQNEAQ come from the germline V gene. The V and J ends lost 3 bases and 3 bases respectively, with 8 bases between them. Here the CDR3 reads CASSFGTYTEAFF. The CDR3 nucleotides read TGTGCCAGCAGCTTCGGGACTTACACTGAAGCTTTCTTT.

The rearrangement links TRBV4-1 to TRBJ2-1, with D perhaps TRBD2 (6 bases). Trimming stripped 3 bases from V and 9 bases from J, with 15 bases between. The CDR3 length is 14 residues. Looked up from germline, CDR1 is MGHRA and CDR2 is YSYEKL. The CDR3 DNA reads TGCGCCAGCAGCCAGGGGCGTTGGGGAGGTGAGCAGTTCTTC. Translated, it gives CASSQGRWGGEQFF.